Given below is one T cell receptor beta chain in context. Its antigen remains unknown. The sample's time point: patch test 2, 6 weeks after DPC sensitization. The treatment denotes: therapeutic diphenylcyclopropenone sensitization with weekly scalp DPC. The sample comes from a study of human T cells and chemical hapten exposure. Overall study results and limits: Donors were affected by alopecia, so their immune reaction might vary from that of healthy individuals.

TCRdb reprocessed the RACE reads with MiXCR, giving one entry per CDR3 protein. The data contain about 80,000 distinct CDR3 sequences, 11% of them singletons. Germline CDR1 reads DFQATT; CDR2 reads SNEGSKA (reference sequence). The CDR3 loop spans 10 amino acids. The V and J ends lost 3 bases and 2 bases respectively, with 2 bases between them. The chain is built from TRBV20-1 and TRBJ2-7; D not resolved. Material: whole blood, obtained in connection with sensitization to the hapten diphenylcyclopropenone (DPC). The receptor comes from a young man with alopecia areata. Some clones in this sample may be carry-over from other donors' samples. CDR3 DNA sequence: TGCAGTGCTAGTACCTACGAGCAGTACTTC. Protein sequence: CSASTYEQYF.